This entry lists 13 T cell receptor beta chains sequenced from one sample in a study of cytomegalovirus exposure and HLA in healthy donors. PCR was performed using 60 Vbeta and 13 Jbeta primers. The table came from immunoSEQ multiplex PCR; TCRdb's copy has only in-frame clones and leaves some out. The table has about 98,000 clones, roughly 70% seen once. The sample comprised PBMCs. Receptors were obtained from a middle-aged man in good health and CMV-seronegative.

This sequence joins TRBV7-8 and TRBJ2-5; 8 nucleotides line up with TRBD2. The CDR3 runs to 17 residues. J lost 1 base, V lost 3 bases, and 10 bases had no gene match. Germline lookup yields CDR1 SGHVS and CDR2 FQNEAQ. The CDR3, as DNA: TGTGCCAGCAGCTTGGTACCGGGGGCGGGGGGCCAAGAGACCCAGTACTTC. The encoded protein is CASSLVPGAGGQETQYF.

About this clone itself: The junction and the germline gene differ at one end; a read error may be behind it. The CDR3 loop reads CSSSLSQGLSYEQYF. In DNA form, the CDR3 reads TGTTCCAGCAGCTTATCTCAGGGCCTCTCCTACGAGCAGTACTTC. The rearrangement links TRBV7-9 to TRBJ2-7; a possible D gene is TRBD1 (5 bases). Germline V gives CDR1 SEHNR, CDR2 FQNEAQ (reference sequence). This CDR3 contains 15 residues.

This clone was detected only a few times. The V and J genes are TRBV2 and TRBJ1-5, with D tentatively TRBD1 (6 bases). Germline values: CDR1 SNHLY, CDR2 FYNNEI. This CDR3 is 13 amino acids long. Deletions cut 7 bases from V and 3 bases from J, with 10 bases between. The DNA for the CDR3 is TGTGCCAGCACCGGACAGAACAATCAGCCCCAGCATTTT. Translating gives CASTGQNNQPQHF.

V gene TRBV19 combines with J gene TRBJ2-5; 12 bases align to TRBD1. This CDR3 is built from 15 residues. Germline CDR1 LNHDA, CDR2 SQIVND (reference sequence). With 6 bases clipped from V and 8 bases from J, the junction kept 10 bases outside the gene matches. CDR3 bases: TGTGCCAGTAGGCCAGGGACAGGGGGCGGTCAAACCCAGTACTTC. Amino acids: CASRPGTGGGQTQYF.

This clone was seen a single time. The rearrangement uses TRBV11-2 and TRBJ1-4, with no clear D. CDR1 SGHAT and CDR2 FQNNGV come from the germline V gene. V was trimmed by 6 bases and J by 0 bases, leaving 8 bases between them. CDR3 size: 14 residues. Here the CDR3 DNA reads TGTGCCAGCAGTTTGAGTGCAACTAATGAAAAACTGTTTTTT. It is translated as CASSLSATNEKLFF.

This clone showed up just a few times. The chain couples TRBV21-1 to TRBJ1-5. TRBV21-1 is labeled a pseudogene. The CDR3 contains 18 residues. Here the CDR3 reads CASSKALSGGVSNQPQHF. The CDR3 DNA sequence: TGTGCCAGCAGCAAAGCGCTTTCTGGCGGGGTGAGCAATCAGCCCCAGCATTTT.

V and J are TRBV11-2 and TRBJ1-6; possible D gene TRBD1, 5 bases. The CDR3 runs to 15 residues. Germline CDR1 SGHAT, CDR2 FQNNGV. V lost 1 base and J lost 6, with 10 bases in between. In nucleotides, the CDR3 is TGTGCCAGCAGCTTAGTAGTGGGGGGTAATTCACCCCTCCACTTT. Amino acids: CASSLVVGGNSPLHF. Variable domain in full (rest from reference TRBV11-2 and TRBJ1-6): EAGVAQSPRYKIIEKRQSVAFWCNPISGHATLYWYQQILGQGPKLLIQFQNNGVVDDSQLPKDRFSAERLKGVDSTLKIQPAKLEDSAVYLCASSLVVGGNSPLHFGNGTRLTVT.

About this clone itself: At one of its ends the junction is not consistent with the germline gene, which may arise from a read error. This chain links TRBV7-9 with TRBJ2-1; tentatively, D is TRBD2 (5 bases). Germline CDR1 and CDR2: SEHNR and FQNEAQ (reference sequence). CDR3 length: 15 residues. CDR3 amino acids: CSSSSRRRRFGEQFF. The CDR3 DNA reads TGTTCCAGCAGCTCTCGTAGAAGGAGGTTCGGTGAGCAGTTCTTC.

The chain recombines TRBV9 with TRBJ2-1; TRBD2 matches 9 bases. J was trimmed by 7 bases and V by 3 bases; bases with no gene match: 2. The CDR3 is 13 amino acids. CDR1 is SGDLS and CDR2 is YYNGEE in the germline V gene. The CDR3 region is CASSGLAGNEQFF. CDR3 sequence (DNA): TGTGCCAGCAGCGGGCTAGCGGGGAATGAGCAGTTCTTC.

The V and J genes are TRBV6-5 and TRBJ1-1; perhaps TRBD1 as D (5 bases). Deletions cut 6 bases from V and 1 base from J, with 9 bases between. Germline V gives CDR1 MNHEY, CDR2 SVGAGI. The CDR3 has 13 residues. CDR3 nucleotides: TGTGCCAGCAGATTCACAGGGAACACTGAAGCTTTCTTT. Translating gives CASRFTGNTEAFF.

V and J are TRBV10-3 and TRBJ2-1; a weak D match, TRBD1 (6 bases). Trimming stripped 6 bases from V and 1 base from J, with 7 bases between. Germline loops: CDR1 ENHRY, CDR2 SYGVKD. The CDR3 runs to 13 residues. The CDR3 spells CAIRGGSYNEQFF. CDR3 DNA sequence: TGTGCCATCAGAGGGGGTTCCTACAATGAGCAGTTCTTC.

Remarks on this clone: One end of the junction varies from germline; a read error may be responsible. The chain combines TRBV29-1 with TRBJ2-5; D unclear. CDR3 length: 11 amino acids. Germline V gene lookup returns CDR1 SQVTM and CDR2 ANQGSEA. The CDR3 DNA follows: TGCAGCGTTGAAGTAGGAGAGGCCCAGTACTTC. Encoded protein: CSVEVGEAQYF.

The chain links TRBV7-9 to TRBJ2-7; D not certain. Per germline, CDR1 SEHNR and CDR2 FQNEAQ (reference sequence). There are 15 residues in the CDR3. V shed 1 base and J shed 3 bases, with 13 bases lying between them. The CDR3 nucleotides are TGTGCCAGCAGCTTAGTGAGAGGCCAGAGCTACGAGCAGTACTTC. Translation gives CASSLVRGQSYEQYF.